This paragraph covers one TCR beta chain sequence. Its cognate antigen is unknown. The data were taken from a study of response to subunit inactivated influenza vaccine. V trimming: 4 bases; J trimming: 4 bases; junction bases outside the gene matches: 10. CDR3 length equals 17 residues. The germline V gene encodes CDR1 SEHNR and CDR2 FQNEAQ (reference sequence). TCRdb redid the calling of the RT-PCR reads with MiXCR, one entry per CDR3 protein. The sample holds fewer than 700,000 distinct CDR3 sequences, about an eighth seen once. Study-level points and caveats: New T cells are recruited in small numbers by each seasonal influenza vaccination, according to the authors' suggestion.

This clonotype was sampled from a man aged 50 to 60 who received an inactivated influenza vaccine. The chain employs TRBV7-9 and TRBJ2-5, with TRBD2 matching over 12 bases. The source material was PBMCs from blood, sampled 45 days after vaccination. Here the CDR3 DNA reads TGTGCCAGCAGCTCTCTAGCGGGAGGGTTTTGGGGAGAGACCCAGTACTTC. Its protein product is CASSSLAGGFWGETQYF.